This is a list of T cell receptor beta chains from one sample in a study of blood T cell repertoires in COVID-19. Measured with immunoSEQ multiplex PCR; TCRdb has only the in-frame clones, and not every one. Of approximately 210,000 clones detected, almost 85% appear once; the ten largest clones hold 7.5% to 8%. The sample taken for sequencing was peripheral blood. The receptors stem from a woman aged 45 to 65 with active or convalescent COVID-19. Each CDR3 is given with its conserved first and last residue. A D gene is named only where the DNA matches it firmly. Only part of the rows carry a size: once, few, many, or a class if the clone is expanded.

cdr3_nt cdr3_aa j_call v_call clone_size cdr3_length d_call
TGTGCCAGTATTAGCAGTGTGAGCTCTGGGGCCAACGTCCTGACTTTC CASISSVSSGANVLTF TRBJ2-6 TRBV19 NA 16 NA
TGCGCCAGCAGCTCAGGACAGGGGGGTAATGAAAAACTGTTTTTT CASSSGQGGNEKLFF TRBJ1-4 TRBV5-1 NA 15 TRBD1
TGTGCTAGTGGCCAGGACAGCACGGGGATGAACACTGAAGCTTTCTTT CASGQDSTGMNTEAFF TRBJ1-1 TRBV12-5 NA 16 NA
TGTGCCAGCTCACCATATTTGGCCCAGACAGGGCGGGTTTATGGCTACACCTTC CASSPYLAQTGRVYGYTF TRBJ1-2 TRBV18 NA 18 TRBD1
TGTGCCAGCAGCGCCTGGGACAACCAGCCCCAGCATTTT CASSAWDNQPQHF TRBJ1-5 TRBV7-9 NA 13 NA
TGTGCCAGCAGCCCCTCAGGACAGGTCTACAATGAGCAGTTCTTC CASSPSGQVYNEQFF TRBJ2-1 TRBV5-6 NA 15 TRBD1
TGTGCCAGCAGCTTAAATCGCGGGAGTGACGCAGATACGCAGTATTTT CASSLNRGSDADTQYF TRBJ2-3 TRBV13 few 16 TRBD2
TGCGCCAGCAGCTTCTCAGGAACAACTAATGAAAAACTGTTTTTT CASSFSGTTNEKLFF TRBJ1-4 TRBV5-1 NA 15 NA
TGTGCCAGCAGTTCTAGAGGAGGGGAAGAGACCCAGTACTTC CASSSRGGEETQYF TRBJ2-5 TRBV28 NA 14 NA
TGTGCCAGCAGCCAAGATGGGGGGAGGCTGGAGCTGTTTTTT CASSQDGGRLELFF TRBJ2-2 TRBV3-1/TRBV3-2 NA 14 NA
TGTGCCAGTAGTATAGTACCTGAGGGCGGGGACACTGAAGCTTTCTTT CASSIVPEGGDTEAFF TRBJ1-1 TRBV19 NA 16 NA
TGTGCCAGCAGTGGCAACACAGGGGGGACTACAACTAGCAATCAGCCCCAGCATTTT CASSGNTGGTTTSNQPQHF TRBJ1-5 TRBV6-1 NA 19 TRBD1
TGTGCCAGTAGTAACAGGGGCCGCACAGATACGCAGTATTTT CASSNRGRTDTQYF TRBJ2-3 TRBV19 NA 14 TRBD1
TGTGCCAGCAGTAACTGGGGACAGACGGAAACTGAAGCTTTCTTT CASSNWGQTETEAFF TRBJ1-1 TRBV2 NA 15 TRBD1
TGTGCCAGTAGTATATCGGGAGGACTCCCCTCCTACAATGAGCAGTTCTTC CASSISGGLPSYNEQFF TRBJ2-1 TRBV19 NA 17 TRBD2
TGTGCCAGCAGAACACCTAGGACAGGAAGCACTGAAGCTTTCTTT CASRTPRTGSTEAFF TRBJ1-1 TRBV28 NA 15 TRBD1
TGTGCCTGGAACCTATCACCGGGACAGGGAGATGGCTACACCTTC CAWNLSPGQGDGYTF TRBJ1-2 TRBV30 once 15 TRBD1
TGTGCCAGCAGTCCCCGTGGAGGGGTTGGAAACACCATATATTTT CASSPRGGVGNTIYF TRBJ1-3 TRBV27 once 15 NA
TGTGCCAGCACCAGGGGAAACACCATATATTTT CASTRGNTIYF TRBJ1-3 TRBV6-5 NA 11 NA
TGTGCCAGCAGCGCACTCAGGGGCAACCATGAAAAACTGTTTTTT CASSALRGNHEKLFF TRBJ1-4 TRBV7-9 NA 15 NA
TGCGCCAGCAGCTTGATACGGACTGGCTATGGCTACACCTTC CASSLIRTGYGYTF TRBJ1-2 TRBV5-1 NA 14 NA
TGTGCCAGCAGTGAATCAGGGGGCGCGGGCTATGGCTACACCTTC CASSESGGAGYGYTF TRBJ1-2 TRBV6-1 once 15 TRBD1
TGTGCTAGTGGTCCCCCCGGACAGGGGGCGGAAGAGCAGTACTTC CASGPPGQGAEEQYF TRBJ2-7 TRBV12-5 NA 15 TRBD1
TGTGCCAGCTCACCGACTAGCGGGGGGCCGAACACCGGGGAGCTGTTTTTT CASSPTSGGPNTGELFF TRBJ2-2 TRBV18 once 17 TRBD2
TGTGCCAGCAGCATCCGACAGGGGGCGGGCGAGCAGTACTTC CASSIRQGAGEQYF TRBJ2-7 TRBV5-6 NA 14 TRBD1
TGCAGCGTTGTCAGTGCGGATGGCTACACCTTC CSVVSADGYTF TRBJ1-2 TRBV29-1 NA 11 NA
TGTGCCAGTAGTAGACTAGCGGGGAACACCGGGGAGCTGTTTTTT CASSRLAGNTGELFF TRBJ2-2 TRBV19 once 15 TRBD2
TGTGCCAGCAGTTACGGGACAGGGTCCTACAATGAGCAGTTCTTC CASSYGTGSYNEQFF TRBJ2-1 TRBV6-5 NA 15 TRBD1
TGTGCCAGTACCAAAGCCGGGACTAGCGGATACAATGAGCAGTTCTTC CASTKAGTSGYNEQFF TRBJ2-1 TRBV10-3 NA 16 TRBD2
TGTGCCAGTAGGGGACGGGAGAGCGAAAAACTGTTTTTT CASRGRESEKLFF TRBJ1-4 TRBV19 once 13 NA
TGTGCCAGCAGCCCAGGACGGGGGGGACAGCCCCAGCATTTT CASSPGRGGQPQHF TRBJ1-5 TRBV7-2 NA 14 NA
TGTGCCAGCAGTTCCTTGACAGGGCCCCACCAAGAGACCCAGTACTTC CASSSLTGPHQETQYF TRBJ2-5 TRBV28 NA 16 TRBD1
TGCGCCAGCAGCTTGTCCGAGGGACAGGATGGTGGCTACACCTTC CASSLSEGQDGGYTF TRBJ1-2 TRBV5-1 few 15 TRBD1
TGTGCCAGCCTCAGGGGGACAGTTTATAACTATGGCTACACCTTC CASLRGTVYNYGYTF TRBJ1-2 TRBV6-5 few 15 TRBD1
TGTGCCAGCAGTGAAGGGAGGGGCGGCAAAAACATTCAGTACTTC CASSEGRGGKNIQYF TRBJ2-4 TRBV25-1 few 15 TRBD2
TGTGCCAGCCGTCGGACTAGCGGGAAAGGGACAGATACGCAGTATTTT CASRRTSGKGTDTQYF TRBJ2-3 TRBV6-4 NA 16 TRBD2
TGCGCCAGCAGCTTGGATAGAGCCAAAAACATTCAGTACTTC CASSLDRAKNIQYF TRBJ2-4 TRBV5-1 NA 14 NA
TGTGCCAGCAGCTTGGGGACAGCCAAAAGCACAGATACGCAGTATTTT CASSLGTAKSTDTQYF TRBJ2-3 TRBV5-4 NA 16 NA
TGTGCCAGCAGCCTACAGGGGGGTTATGGCTACACCTTC CASSLQGGYGYTF TRBJ1-2 TRBV7-2 once 13 TRBD1